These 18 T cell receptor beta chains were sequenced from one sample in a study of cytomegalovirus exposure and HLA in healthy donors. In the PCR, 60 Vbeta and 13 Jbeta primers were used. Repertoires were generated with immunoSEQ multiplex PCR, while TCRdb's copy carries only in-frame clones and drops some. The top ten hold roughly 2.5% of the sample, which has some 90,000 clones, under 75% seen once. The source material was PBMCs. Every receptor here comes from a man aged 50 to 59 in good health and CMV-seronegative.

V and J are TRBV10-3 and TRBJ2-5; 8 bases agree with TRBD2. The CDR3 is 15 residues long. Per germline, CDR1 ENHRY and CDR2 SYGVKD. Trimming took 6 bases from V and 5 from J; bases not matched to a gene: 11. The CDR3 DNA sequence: TGTGCCATCAGCGCCGGGACTAGAGGGGCGGAGACCCAGTACTTC. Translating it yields CAISAGTRGAETQYF.

CDR3 sequence (DNA): TGTGCCAGTAGGAATACAAGGAGGACTGAAGCTTTCTTT. Encoded protein: CASRNTRRTEAFF. The gene calls are TRBV19 and TRBJ1-1; D unresolved. Germline CDR1 and CDR2: LNHDA and SQIVND (reference sequence). The germline V and J ends were trimmed by 6 bases and 5 bases, with 13 bases remaining between them. The CDR3 extends over 13 amino acids.

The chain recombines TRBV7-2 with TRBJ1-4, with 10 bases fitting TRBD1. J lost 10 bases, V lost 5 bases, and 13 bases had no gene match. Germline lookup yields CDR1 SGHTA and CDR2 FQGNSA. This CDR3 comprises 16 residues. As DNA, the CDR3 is TGTGCCAGCAGCCCCGCTCGGACAGGGGGTGGGGGAAAACTGTTTTTT. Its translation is CASSPARTGGGGKLFF. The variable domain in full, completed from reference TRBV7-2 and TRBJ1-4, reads GAGVSQSPSNKVTEKGKDVELRCDPISGHTALYWYRQSLGQGLEFLIYFQGNSAPDKSGLPSDRFSAERTGGSVSTLTIQRTQQEDSAVYLCASSPARTGGGGKLFFGSGTQLSVL.

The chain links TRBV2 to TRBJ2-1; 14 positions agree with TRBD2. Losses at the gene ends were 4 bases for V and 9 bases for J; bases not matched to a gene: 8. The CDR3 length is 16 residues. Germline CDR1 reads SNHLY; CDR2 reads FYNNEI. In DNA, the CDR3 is TGTGCCAGCAGTGGGCTGGGACTAGCGGGAGCAGGTGAGCAGTTCTTC. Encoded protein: CASSGLGLAGAGEQFF.

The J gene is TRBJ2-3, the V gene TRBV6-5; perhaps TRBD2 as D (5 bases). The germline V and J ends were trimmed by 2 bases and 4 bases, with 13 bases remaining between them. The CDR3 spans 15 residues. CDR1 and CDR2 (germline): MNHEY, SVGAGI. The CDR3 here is CASSYTRGGPDTQYF. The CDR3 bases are TGTGCCAGCAGTTACACCCGGGGTGGCCCAGATACGCAGTATTTT.

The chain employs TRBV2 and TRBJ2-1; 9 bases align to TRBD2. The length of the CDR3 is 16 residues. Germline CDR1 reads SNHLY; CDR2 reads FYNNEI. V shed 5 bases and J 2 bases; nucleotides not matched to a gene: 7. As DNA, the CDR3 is TGTGCCAGCAGTTCCGGACTAGCGAGTGCCTACAATGAGCAGTTCTTC. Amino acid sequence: CASSSGLASAYNEQFF.

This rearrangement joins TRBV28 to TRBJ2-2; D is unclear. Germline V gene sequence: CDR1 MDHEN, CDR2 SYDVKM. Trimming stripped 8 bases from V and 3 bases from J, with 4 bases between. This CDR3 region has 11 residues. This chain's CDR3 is CASRDTGELFF. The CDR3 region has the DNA TGTGCCAGCCGTGACACCGGGGAGCTGTTTTTT.

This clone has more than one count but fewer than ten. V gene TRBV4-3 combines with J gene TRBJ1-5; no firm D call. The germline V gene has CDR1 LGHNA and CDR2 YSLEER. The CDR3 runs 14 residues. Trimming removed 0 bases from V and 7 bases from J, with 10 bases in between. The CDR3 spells CASSQDLGSQPQHF. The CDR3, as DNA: TGCGCCAGCAGCCAAGACCTAGGAAGCCAGCCCCAGCATTTT.

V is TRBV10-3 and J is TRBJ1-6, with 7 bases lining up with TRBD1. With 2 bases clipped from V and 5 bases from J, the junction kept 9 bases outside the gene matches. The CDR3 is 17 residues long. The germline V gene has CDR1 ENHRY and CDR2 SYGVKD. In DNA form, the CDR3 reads TGTGCCATCAGTGAGCGTTCGGGACAGACAAATAATTCACCCCTCCACTTT. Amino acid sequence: CAISERSGQTNNSPLHF.

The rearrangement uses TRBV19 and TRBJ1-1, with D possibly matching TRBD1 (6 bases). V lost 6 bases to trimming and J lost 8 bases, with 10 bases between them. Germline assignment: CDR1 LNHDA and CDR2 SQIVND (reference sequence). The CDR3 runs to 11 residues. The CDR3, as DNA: TGTGCCAGTAGCCTCGGACAGGAAGCTTTCTTT. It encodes CASSLGQEAFF.

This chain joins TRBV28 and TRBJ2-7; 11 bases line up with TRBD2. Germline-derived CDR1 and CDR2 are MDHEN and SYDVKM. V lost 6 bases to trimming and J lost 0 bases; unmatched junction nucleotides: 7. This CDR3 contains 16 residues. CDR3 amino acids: CASSEGLAGLSYEQYF. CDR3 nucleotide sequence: TGTGCCAGCAGCGAAGGACTAGCGGGCCTCTCCTACGAGCAGTACTTC.

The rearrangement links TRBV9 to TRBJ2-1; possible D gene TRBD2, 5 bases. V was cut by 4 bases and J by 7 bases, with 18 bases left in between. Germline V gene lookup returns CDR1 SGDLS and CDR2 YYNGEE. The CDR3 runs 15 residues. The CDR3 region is CASSHSGVAQNEQFF. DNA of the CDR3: TGTGCCAGCAGCCATTCCGGGGTGGCACAAAATGAGCAGTTCTTC.

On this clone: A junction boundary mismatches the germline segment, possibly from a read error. CDR3 coding DNA: TGTGCCAGCAGTTATACGGGGTACGGGTCTTTCCTCTTC. Protein: CASSYTGYGSFLF. The chain carries TRBV6-5 and TRBJ2-1; weak D call: TRBD2 (5 bases). The CDR3 is made up of 13 amino acids. CDR1 is MNHEY, CDR2 SVGAGI, per germline.

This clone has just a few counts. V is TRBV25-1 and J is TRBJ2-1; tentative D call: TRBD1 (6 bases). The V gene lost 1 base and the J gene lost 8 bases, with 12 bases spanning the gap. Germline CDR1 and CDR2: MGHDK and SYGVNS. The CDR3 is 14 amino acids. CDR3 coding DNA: TGTGCCAGCAGTGAATTGGGCAGGGGCCATGAGCAGTTCTTC. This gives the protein CASSELGRGHEQFF. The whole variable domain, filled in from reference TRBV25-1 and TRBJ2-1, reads EADIYQTPRYLVIGTGKKITLECSQTMGHDKMYWYQQDPGMELHLIHYSYGVNSTEKGDLSSESTVSRIRTEHFPLTLESARPSHTSQYLCASSELGRGHEQFFGPGTRLTVL.

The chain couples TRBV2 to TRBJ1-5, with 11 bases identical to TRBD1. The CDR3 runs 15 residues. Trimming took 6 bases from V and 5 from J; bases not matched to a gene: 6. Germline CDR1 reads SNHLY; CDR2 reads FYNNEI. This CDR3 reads CASRRTGGEYQPQHF. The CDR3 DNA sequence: TGTGCCAGCAGACGGACAGGGGGCGAGTATCAGCCCCAGCATTTT. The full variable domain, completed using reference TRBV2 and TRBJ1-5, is EPEVTQTPSHQVTQMGQEVILRCVPISNHLYFYWYRQILGQKVEFLVSFYNNEISEKSEIFDDQFSVERPDGSNFTLKIRSTKLEDSAMYFCASRRTGGEYQPQHFGDGTRLSIL.

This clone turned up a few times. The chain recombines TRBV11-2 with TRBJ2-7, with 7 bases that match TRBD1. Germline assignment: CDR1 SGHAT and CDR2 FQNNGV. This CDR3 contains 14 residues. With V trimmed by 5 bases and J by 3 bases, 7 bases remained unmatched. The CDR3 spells CASSPGDRNYEQYF. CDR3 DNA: TGTGCCAGCAGCCCTGGGGACAGAAACTACGAGCAGTACTTC.

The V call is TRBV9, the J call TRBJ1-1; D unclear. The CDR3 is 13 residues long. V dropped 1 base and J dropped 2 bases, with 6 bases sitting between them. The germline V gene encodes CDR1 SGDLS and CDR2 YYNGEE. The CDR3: CASSVIQNTEAFF. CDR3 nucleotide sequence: TGTGCCAGCAGCGTAATCCAAAACACTGAAGCTTTCTTT.

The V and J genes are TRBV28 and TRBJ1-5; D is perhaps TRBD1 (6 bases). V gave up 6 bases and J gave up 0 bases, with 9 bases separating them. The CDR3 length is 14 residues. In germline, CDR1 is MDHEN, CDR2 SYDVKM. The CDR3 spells CASRGANSNQPQHF. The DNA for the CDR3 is TGTGCCAGCAGGGGGGCCAATAGCAATCAGCCCCAGCATTTT.